The following is a T cell receptor beta chain sequence with its context. No antigen is known for it. Individual cDNA molecules carried attached unique molecular identifiers. TCRdb reanalysed the 5' RACE reads using MiXCR and keeps one entry per CDR3 protein. The table lists about 50,000 distinct CDR3 sequences, about 9.3% of them singletons, with approximately 15% in the top ten. The CDR3 extends over 16 amino acids. V lost 4 bases and J 0 bases, leaving 13 bases between the germline ends. Germline V gives CDR1 SEHNR, CDR2 FQNEAQ (reference sequence). The data originate from a study of early T cells in non-severe SARS-CoV-2 infection. At the level of the study: Chains from this unsorted whole-blood bulk RNA could not be paired.

Overall study findings and caveats: Reliance on VDJdb matching favored anti-spike CD8 responses; private and CD4 specificities were missed.

The material sequenced was whole blood. The gene calls are TRBV7-9 and TRBJ2-1, with D unclear. The TCR originated in an adult who was a healthcare worker with PCR-confirmed SARS-CoV-2 infection or an uninfected control (not recorded which). The CDR3 DNA reads TGTGCCAGCAGCTCCCATTGGCAGAGCTCCTACAATGAGCAGTTCTTC. Its translation: CASSSHWQSSYNEQFF.